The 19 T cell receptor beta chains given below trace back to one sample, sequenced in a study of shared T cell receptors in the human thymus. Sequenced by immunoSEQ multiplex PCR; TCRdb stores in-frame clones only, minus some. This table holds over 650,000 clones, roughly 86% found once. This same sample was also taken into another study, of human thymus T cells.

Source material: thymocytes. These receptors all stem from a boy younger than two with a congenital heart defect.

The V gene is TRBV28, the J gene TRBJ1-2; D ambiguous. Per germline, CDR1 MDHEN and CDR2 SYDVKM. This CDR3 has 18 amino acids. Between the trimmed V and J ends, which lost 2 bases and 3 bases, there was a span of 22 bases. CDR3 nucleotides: TGTGCCAGCAGTTTAAAGCGGGCGGCAGGTAAACCTGACTATGGCTACACCTTC. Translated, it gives CASSLKRAAGKPDYGYTF.

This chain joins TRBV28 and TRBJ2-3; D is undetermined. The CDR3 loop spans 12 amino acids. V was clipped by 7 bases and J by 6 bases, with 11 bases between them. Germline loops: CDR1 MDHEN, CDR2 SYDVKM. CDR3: CASMSDGDTQYF. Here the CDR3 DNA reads TGTGCCAGCATGAGCGACGGGGATACGCAGTATTTT.

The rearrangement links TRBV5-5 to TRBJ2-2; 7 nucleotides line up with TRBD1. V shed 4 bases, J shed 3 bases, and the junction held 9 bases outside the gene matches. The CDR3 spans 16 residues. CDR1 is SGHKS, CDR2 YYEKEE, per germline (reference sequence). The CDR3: CASSPQGVEDTGELFF. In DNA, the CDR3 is TGTGCCAGCAGCCCCCAGGGGGTGGAGGACACCGGGGAGCTGTTTTTT.

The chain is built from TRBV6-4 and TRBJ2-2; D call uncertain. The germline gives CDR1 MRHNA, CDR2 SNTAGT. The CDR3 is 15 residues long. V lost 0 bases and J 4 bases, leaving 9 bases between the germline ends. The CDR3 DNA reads TGTGCCAGCAGTGACTCGGGCCTACCCACCGGGGAGCTGTTTTTT. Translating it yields CASSDSGLPTGELFF.

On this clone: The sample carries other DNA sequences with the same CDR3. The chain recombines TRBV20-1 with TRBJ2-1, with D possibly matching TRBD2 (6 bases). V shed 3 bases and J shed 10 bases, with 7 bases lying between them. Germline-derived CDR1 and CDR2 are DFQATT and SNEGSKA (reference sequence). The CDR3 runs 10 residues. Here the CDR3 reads CSASGGEQFF. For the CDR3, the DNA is TGCAGTGCTAGCGGGGGAGAGCAGTTCTTC.

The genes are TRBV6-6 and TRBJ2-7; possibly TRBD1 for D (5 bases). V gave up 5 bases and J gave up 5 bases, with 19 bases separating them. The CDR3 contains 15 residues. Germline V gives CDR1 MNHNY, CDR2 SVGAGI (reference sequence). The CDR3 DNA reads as TGTGCCAGCAGTCTTCAGGTGTGGGGCCTCCACGAGCAGTACTTC. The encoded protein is CASSLQVWGLHEQYF.

The CDR3 region is CASSIGPRGPNTEAFF. The CDR3 nucleotides are TGTGCCAGTAGTATAGGGCCCAGGGGGCCGAACACTGAAGCTTTCTTT. This sequence joins TRBV19 and TRBJ1-1; 8 bases fit TRBD1. The CDR3 totals 16 residues. V lost 1 base to trimming and J lost 1 base; unmatched junction nucleotides: 5. CDR1 and CDR2 from the germline V gene are LNHDA and SQIVND (reference sequence).

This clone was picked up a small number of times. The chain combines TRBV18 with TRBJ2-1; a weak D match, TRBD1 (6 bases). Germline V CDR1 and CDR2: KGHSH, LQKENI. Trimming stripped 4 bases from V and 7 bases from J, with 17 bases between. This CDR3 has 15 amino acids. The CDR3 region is CASSQCGGLSNEQFF. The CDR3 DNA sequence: TGTGCCAGCTCACAGTGTGGGGGCCTGTCTAATGAGCAGTTCTTC.

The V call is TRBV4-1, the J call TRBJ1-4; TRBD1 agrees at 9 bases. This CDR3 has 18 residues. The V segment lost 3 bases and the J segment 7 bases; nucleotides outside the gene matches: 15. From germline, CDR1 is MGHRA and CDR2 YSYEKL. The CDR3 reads CASSQGQGSFPGTEKLFF. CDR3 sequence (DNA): TGCGCCAGCAGCCAGGGACAGGGAAGCTTCCCGGGGACTGAAAAACTGTTTTTT.

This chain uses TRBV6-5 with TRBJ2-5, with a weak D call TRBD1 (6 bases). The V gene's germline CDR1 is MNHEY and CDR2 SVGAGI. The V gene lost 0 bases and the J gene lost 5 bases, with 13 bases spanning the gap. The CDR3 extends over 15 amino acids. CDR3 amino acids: CASSYSRGRRETQYF. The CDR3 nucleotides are TGTGCCAGCAGTTACTCGAGGGGGAGAAGGGAGACCCAGTACTTC.

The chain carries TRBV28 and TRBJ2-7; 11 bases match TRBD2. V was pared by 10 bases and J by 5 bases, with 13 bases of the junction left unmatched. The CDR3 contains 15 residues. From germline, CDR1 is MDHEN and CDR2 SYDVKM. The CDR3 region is CATAPGLAAFNEQYF. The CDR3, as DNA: TGTGCCACAGCTCCGGGACTAGCGGCGTTTAACGAGCAGTACTTC.

DNA for the CDR3: TGTGCCAGCAGTTTCCCGGACAGCTACAATGAGCAGTTCTTC. Translating gives CASSFPDSYNEQFF. The chain couples TRBV28 to TRBJ2-1; D might be TRBD1 (6 bases). This CDR3 region has 14 residues. Germline lookup yields CDR1 MDHEN and CDR2 SYDVKM. V was pared by 3 bases and J by 3 bases, with 9 bases between.

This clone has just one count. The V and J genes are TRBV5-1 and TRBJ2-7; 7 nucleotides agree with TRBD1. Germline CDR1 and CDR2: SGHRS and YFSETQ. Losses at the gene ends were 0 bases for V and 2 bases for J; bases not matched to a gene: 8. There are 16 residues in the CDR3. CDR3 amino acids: CASSLGGRQGPYEQYF. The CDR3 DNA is TGCGCCAGCAGCTTGGGGGGACGACAGGGACCCTACGAGCAGTACTTC.

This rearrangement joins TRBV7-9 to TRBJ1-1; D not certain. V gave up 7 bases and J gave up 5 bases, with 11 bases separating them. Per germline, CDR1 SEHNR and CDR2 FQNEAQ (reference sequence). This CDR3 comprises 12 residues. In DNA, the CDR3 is TGTGCCAGCACAGCTGTGAGGACTGAAGCTTTCTTT. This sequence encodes CASTAVRTEAFF. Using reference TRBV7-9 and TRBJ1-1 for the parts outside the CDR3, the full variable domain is DTGVSQNPRHKITKRGQNVTFRCDPISEHNRLYWYRQTLGQGPEFLTYFQNEAQLEKSRLLSDRFSAERPKGSFSTLEIQRTEQGDSAMYLCASTAVRTEAFFGQGTRLTVV.

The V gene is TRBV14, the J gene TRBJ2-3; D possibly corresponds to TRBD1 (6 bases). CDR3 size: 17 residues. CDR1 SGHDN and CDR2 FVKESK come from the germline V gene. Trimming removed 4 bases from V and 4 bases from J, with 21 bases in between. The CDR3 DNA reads TGTGCCAGCAGCCCCGGTCGGGACAACTTAAATGCAGATACGCAGTATTTT. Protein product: CASSPGRDNLNADTQYF.

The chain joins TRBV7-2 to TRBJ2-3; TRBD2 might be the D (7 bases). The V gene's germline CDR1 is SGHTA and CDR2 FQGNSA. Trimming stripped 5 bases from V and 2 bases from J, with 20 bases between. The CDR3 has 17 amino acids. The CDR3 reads CASSPRGAGANTDTQYF. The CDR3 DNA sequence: TGTGCCAGCAGCCCACGAGGGGCGGGGGCTAACACAGATACGCAGTATTTT.

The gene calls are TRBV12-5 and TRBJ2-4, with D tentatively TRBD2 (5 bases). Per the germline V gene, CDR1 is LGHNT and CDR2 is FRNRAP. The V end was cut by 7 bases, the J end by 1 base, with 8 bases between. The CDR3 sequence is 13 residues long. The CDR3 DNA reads TGTGCTAGTGCCCCGGGGGCCAAAAACATTCAGTACTTC. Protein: CASAPGAKNIQYF.

The CDR3, as DNA: TGTGCCAGCAGCTTAACCGGGACTAGCGGAAACAATGAGCAGTTCTTC. Translated, it gives CASSLTGTSGNNEQFF. The chain joins TRBV5-6 to TRBJ2-1; 11 bases are a match to TRBD2. The ends lost 2 bases at V and 5 bases at J; junction bases unmatched: 6. The CDR3 is 16 amino acids. From germline, CDR1 is SGHDT and CDR2 YYEEEE.

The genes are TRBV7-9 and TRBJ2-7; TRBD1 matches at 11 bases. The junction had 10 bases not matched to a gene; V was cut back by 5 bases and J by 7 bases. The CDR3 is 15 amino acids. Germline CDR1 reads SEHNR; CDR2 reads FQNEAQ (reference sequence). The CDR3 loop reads CASSMDRGLWLEQYF. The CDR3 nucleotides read TGTGCCAGCAGCATGGACAGGGGGCTCTGGTTGGAGCAGTACTTC. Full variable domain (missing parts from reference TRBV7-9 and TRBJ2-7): DTGVSQNPRHKITKRGQNVTFRCDPISEHNRLYWYRQTLGQGPEFLTYFQNEAQLEKSRLLSDRFSAERPKGSFSTLEIQRTEQGDSAMYLCASSMDRGLWLEQYFGPGTRLTVT.